The 25 T cell receptor beta chains presented below share a single source sample, sequenced in a study of CD8 T cells in ankylosing spondylitis. TCRdb re-called the 5' RACE reads with MiXCR, one entry per CDR3 protein. The table includes roughly 160,000 distinct CDR3 sequences, around a tenth detected once. Sequenced input: blood, either unsorted or a sorted T cell fraction (not recorded which). The receptors originated from a male donor with ankylosing spondylitis or in good health (not recorded which).

This clonotype has a count of ten or more. The rearrangement links TRBV3-1 to TRBJ2-1; 8 bases map to TRBD1. J was trimmed by 9 bases and V by 0 bases; bases with no gene match: 7. Germline values: CDR1 LGHDT, CDR2 YNNKEL (reference sequence). The CDR3 contains 15 residues. CDR3 sequence (DNA): TGTGCCAGCAGCCAAGATTACAGGGGGGTAACTGAGCAGTTCTTC. It specifies CASSQDYRGVTEQFF.

This clonotype was seen ten or more times. The chain has TRBV20-1 and TRBJ2-1; 7 positions agree with TRBD1. This CDR3 is built from 13 residues. The germline V gene has CDR1 DFQATT and CDR2 SNEGSKA (reference sequence). V lost 5 bases and J lost 5; bases outside the gene matches: 6. CDR3 region: CSARGQVDNEQFF. The CDR3 coding sequence is TGCAGTGCTCGAGGACAGGTAGACAATGAGCAGTTCTTC.

The chain is built from TRBV20-1 and TRBJ1-1, with a tentative D call TRBD1 (5 bases). CDR1 and CDR2 (germline): DFQATT, SNEGSKA (reference sequence). V lost 3 bases, J lost 4 bases, and 18 bases lay in between. This CDR3 has 15 residues. DNA of the CDR3: TGCAGTGCTAGGGGGTTTAGGCGGGGCGTCACTGAAGCTTTCTTT. This sequence encodes CSARGFRRGVTEAFF.

This clonotype was observed at least ten times. The chain recombines TRBV6-6 with TRBJ2-4; no firm D call. This CDR3 region has 12 residues. The germline V gene encodes CDR1 MNHNY and CDR2 SVGAGI (reference sequence). The V gene lost 9 bases and the J gene lost 4 bases, with 10 bases spanning the gap. The CDR3 DNA is TGTGCCAGTTCGAGGCCAAAAAACATTCAGTACTTC. As protein: CASSRPKNIQYF.

This rearrangement joins TRBV7-2 to TRBJ2-7, with no clear D. The CDR3 contains 13 residues. Per germline, CDR1 SGHTA and CDR2 FQGNSA. V lost 0 bases and J 2 bases, leaving 5 bases between the germline ends. The CDR3 loop is CASSLAQPYEQYF. The CDR3 DNA reads as TGTGCCAGCAGCTTAGCGCAGCCCTACGAGCAGTACTTC.

In its sample, this clonotype was seen a few times. The V call is TRBV18, the J call TRBJ2-3; TRBD1 matches at 7 bases. The V gene's germline CDR1 is KGHSH and CDR2 LQKENI. The CDR3 is made up of 21 amino acids. V lost 5 bases to trimming and J lost 0 bases; unmatched junction nucleotides: 23. The chain's CDR3 is CASSTAPGQLPVLSSTDTQYF. CDR3 bases: TGTGCCAGCTCAACAGCCCCGGGACAGCTACCAGTTTTATCTAGCACAGATACGCAGTATTTT.

In this sample, this clonotype turned up many times. This chain links TRBV7-6 with TRBJ2-2, with D maybe TRBD1 (6 bases). CDR1 and CDR2 (germline): SGHVS, FNYEAQ. The CDR3 sequence is 15 residues long. V gave up 4 bases and J gave up 2 bases, with 11 bases separating them. CDR3: CASSSTGFNTGELFF. The DNA of the CDR3 is TGTGCCAGCAGCTCAACAGGGTTTAACACCGGGGAGCTGTTTTTT.

This clonotype appeared many times. The chain carries TRBV5-1 and TRBJ1-1; TRBD1 agrees at 7 bases. The trim removed 2 bases at V and 5 bases at J, leaving 6 bases unmatched. Looked up from germline, CDR1 is SGHRS and CDR2 is YFSETQ. CDR3 length: 14 amino acids. CDR3 DNA: TGCGCCAGCAGCTTCCGGACAGGTTTAACTGAAGCTTTCTTT. Translating gives CASSFRTGLTEAFF.

The chain employs TRBV15 and TRBJ2-5, with TRBD2 identical over 8 bases. V gave up 5 bases and J gave up 6 bases; unmatched junction bases: 8. Per the germline V gene, CDR1 is LNHNV and CDR2 is YYDKDF (reference sequence). There are 14 residues in the CDR3. CDR3 sequence: CATSRVRGGKTQYF. CDR3 in DNA: TGTGCCACCAGCCGCGTTCGCGGGGGGAAGACCCAGTACTTC.

This clonotype appeared many times. The rearrangement uses TRBV4-2 and TRBJ2-2; D might be TRBD1 (6 bases). The CDR3 runs 19 residues. Between the trimmed V and J ends, which lost 7 bases and 1 base, there was a span of 25 bases. Germline assignment: CDR1 LGHNA and CDR2 YNFKEQ. Here the CDR3 DNA reads TGTGCCAGCACTGACTTGTTGGGTGATATGGGACAGAACACCGGGGAGCTGTTTTTT. The encoded protein is CASTDLLGDMGQNTGELFF.

The chain couples TRBV12-3 or TRBV12-4 to TRBJ1-1; TRBD1 matches at 7 bases. With 2 bases clipped from V and 2 bases from J, the junction kept 5 bases outside the gene matches. The CDR3 is 15 residues long. The CDR3 is CASSLIRGLNTEAFF. CDR3 nucleotide sequence: TGTGCCAGCAGTTTAATAAGGGGGCTTAACACTGAAGCTTTCTTT.

This chain connects TRBV5-5 to TRBJ1-2; 10 bases line up with TRBD1. The germline V gene encodes CDR1 SGHKS and CDR2 YYEKEE (reference sequence). The CDR3 has 15 residues. V shed 4 bases, J shed 8 bases, and the junction held 11 bases outside the gene matches. In nucleotides, the CDR3 is TGTGCCAGCAGCACACCAACCGGGACAGGGGACGGCTACACCTTC. It translates to CASSTPTGTGDGYTF. Together with reference TRBV5-5 and TRBJ1-2, the CDR3 gives the full variable domain: DAGVTQSPTHLIKTRGQQVTLRCSPISGHKSVSWYQQVLGQGPQFIFQYYEKEERGRGNFPDRFSARQFPNYSSELNVNALLLGDSALYLCASSTPTGTGDGYTFGSGTRLTVV.

This clonotype has a handful of counts. One base away lies a much larger clone, so this may be a sequencing read error. The V and J genes are TRBV20-1 and TRBJ2-5; D is unresolved. The germline V gene has CDR1 DFQATT and CDR2 SNEGSKA (reference sequence). The CDR3 contains 10 residues. CDR3 region: CSATEEAQYF. The DNA for the CDR3 is TGCAGTGCGACGGAAGAGGCCCAGTACTTC.

This clonotype appeared many times. The DNA for the CDR3 is TGCAGTGCAGGACCAGCCAGCACTGAAGCTTTCTTT. This encodes CSAGPASTEAFF. The gene calls are TRBV20-1 and TRBJ1-1; D ambiguous. V was clipped by 6 bases and J by 4 bases, with 12 bases between them. The CDR3 spans 12 residues. The germline V gene encodes CDR1 DFQATT and CDR2 SNEGSKA (reference sequence).

The chain has TRBV7-9 and TRBJ2-5, with unresolved D. The CDR3 contains 15 residues. Trimming stripped 3 bases from V and 1 base from J, with 12 bases between. CDR1 is SEHNR and CDR2 is FQNEAQ in the germline V gene (reference sequence). The CDR3 bases are TGTGCCAGCAGCTTCGACCTAGGGCCCCAAGAGACCCAGTACTTC. Translation gives CASSFDLGPQETQYF.

This clonotype was seen more than once but under ten times. CDR3 nucleotide sequence: TGTGCCAGCAGTTCTAACCACGGCGAAGAGACCCAGTACTTC. Amino acids: CASSSNHGEETQYF. The V and J genes are TRBV6-4 and TRBJ2-5; D unresolved. CDR1 MRHNA and CDR2 SNTAGT come from the germline V gene. V was shortened by 5 bases and J by 3 bases, with 13 bases between the two germline ends. The CDR3 spans 14 residues.

This clonotype was observed at least ten times. This rearrangement joins TRBV20-1 to TRBJ1-2, with 8 bases matching TRBD1. Germline CDR1 is DFQATT and CDR2 is SNEGSKA (reference sequence). Germline trimming cut 5 bases from V and 6 bases from J; bases unmatched to any gene: 5. The CDR3 runs to 12 residues. In nucleotides, the CDR3 is TGCAGTGCTGGGACAGGCTGGAATGGCTACACCTTC. Amino acid sequence: CSAGTGWNGYTF.

At least ten counts were recorded for this clonotype. The V gene is TRBV12-3 or TRBV12-4, the J gene TRBJ2-5; D may be TRBD2 (6 bases). Trimming stripped 3 bases from V and 2 bases from J, with 13 bases between. This CDR3 comprises 15 residues. CDR3 region: CASSFRTSRQETQYF. The CDR3 DNA reads as TGTGCCAGCAGTTTTCGCACTAGCAGGCAAGAGACCCAGTACTTC.

This clonotype was counted ten times or more. The V gene is TRBV28, the J gene TRBJ1-5; D is unclear. Germline CDR1 is MDHEN and CDR2 is SYDVKM. The CDR3 contains 13 residues. The V and J ends lost 5 bases and 5 bases respectively, with 10 bases between them. The CDR3 region has the DNA TGTGCCAGCAGTGACGACACCTATCAGCCCCAGCATTTT. This translates into CASSDDTYQPQHF.

This clonotype has only a few counts. The rearrangement joins TRBV6-5 to TRBJ2-5; D is unresolved. Germline V gene data show CDR1 as MNHEY and CDR2 as SVGAGI. The ends were cut back, 1 base at V and 2 bases at J, with 14 bases in the middle. The CDR3 is made up of 16 amino acids. The CDR3 loop is CASSYYSTGTQETQYF. Written as DNA, the CDR3 is TGTGCCAGCAGTTACTACTCTACCGGTACACAAGAGACCCAGTACTTC.

This clonotype was picked up a small number of times. This sequence joins TRBV9 and TRBJ2-6, with a possible D match to TRBD2 (5 bases). Trimming removed 0 bases at V and 1 base at J, with 8 bases between. The CDR3 consists of 16 residues. From germline, CDR1 is SGDLS and CDR2 YYNGEE. The CDR3 is CASSVVRASGANVLTF. As DNA, the CDR3 is TGTGCCAGCAGCGTAGTGAGGGCGTCTGGGGCCAACGTCCTGACTTTC.

This clonotype was picked up many times. This chain joins TRBV27 and TRBJ2-2, with TRBD2 as a possible D gene (5 bases). The CDR3 sequence is 16 residues long. Trimming took off 1 base at V and 2 bases at J, with 11 bases between the two ends. In germline, CDR1 is MNHEY, CDR2 SMNVEV (reference sequence). Here the CDR3 DNA reads TGTGCCAGCAGTTTATTAAGGACGGGAAACACCGGGGAGCTGTTTTTT. This sequence encodes CASSLLRTGNTGELFF.

This clonotype was recorded at least ten times. V gene TRBV20-1 combines with J gene TRBJ2-3; the match to TRBD2 covers 14 bases. Trimming cost V 5 bases and J 6 bases; bases outside gene matches: 7. Per germline, CDR1 DFQATT and CDR2 SNEGSKA (reference sequence). The CDR3 is made up of 15 amino acids. CDR3 sequence reads: CSAPRTSGRSDTQYF. DNA for the CDR3: TGCAGTGCTCCTAGGACTAGCGGGAGGAGTGATACGCAGTATTTT.

The CDR3 spells CASKLRGSSGNEQFF. DNA for the CDR3: TGTGCCAGCAAACTTCGAGGGAGTTCGGGGAATGAGCAGTTCTTC. The chain joins TRBV5-4 to TRBJ2-1; tentatively, D is TRBD2 (5 bases). Germline assignment: CDR1 SGHNT and CDR2 YYREEE (reference sequence). The length of the CDR3 is 15 residues. Trimming cost V 6 bases and J 7 bases, with 20 bases left between them.

This clonotype showed up many times. V is TRBV20-1 and J is TRBJ1-5; 11 nucleotides agree with TRBD1. Germline V gives CDR1 DFQATT, CDR2 SNEGSKA (reference sequence). This CDR3 contains 15 residues. Trimming took 5 bases from V and 1 from J; bases not matched to a gene: 4. CDR3: CSAWTGGSSNQPQHF. CDR3 bases: TGCAGTGCTTGGACAGGGGGCTCGAGCAATCAGCCCCAGCATTTT.